Listed here are 19 T cell receptor beta chains from one sample, sequenced in a study of blood T cell repertoires in COVID-19. Measured with immunoSEQ multiplex PCR; TCRdb has only the in-frame clones, and not every one. The sample holds roughly 160,000 clones, more than 70% seen once. Sequencing input: peripheral blood. All receptors come from an elderly woman with active or convalescent COVID-19.

The rearrangement uses TRBV28 and TRBJ1-1, with D perhaps matching TRBD1 (5 bases). The CDR3 sequence is 13 residues long. Trimming shortened V by 6 bases and J by 1 base, and 9 bases separated the two germline ends. Germline loops: CDR1 MDHEN, CDR2 SYDVKM. The CDR3 spells CASRTGGNTEAFF. The CDR3 DNA follows: TGTGCCAGCAGAACCGGGGGGAACACTGAAGCTTTCTTT. The entire variable domain, with the rest obtained from reference TRBV28 and TRBJ1-1, is as follows: DVKVTQSSRYLVKRTGEKVFLECVQDMDHENMFWYRQDPGLGLRLIYFSYDVKMKEKGDIPEGYSVSREKKERFSLILESASTNQTSMYLCASRTGGNTEAFFGQGTRLTVV.

The rearrangement uses TRBV28 and TRBJ1-6; 9 bases match TRBD1. CDR1 is MDHEN, CDR2 SYDVKM, per germline. The CDR3 length is 16 residues. The ends lost 7 bases at V and 7 bases at J; junction bases unmatched: 11. The DNA for the CDR3 is TGTGCCAGCAACCGACTAACCGGGACAGGGAATTCACCCCTCCACTTT. This translates into CASNRLTGTGNSPLHF.

The rearrangement joins TRBV6-5 to TRBJ1-4; D may be TRBD1 (5 bases). The germline V gene has CDR1 MNHEY and CDR2 SVGAGI. Trimming shortened V by 6 bases and J by 4 bases, and 15 bases separated the two germline ends. The CDR3 loop spans 15 amino acids. CDR3 residues: CASRNYGGSNEKLFF. The DNA of the CDR3 is TGTGCCAGCAGAAACTACGGGGGGAGTAATGAAAAACTGTTTTTT.

CDR3 DNA sequence: TGTGCCAGCAGAAACGTCGGAGGGGAGCAGTACTTC. This sequence encodes CASRNVGGEQYF. This chain links TRBV5-4 with TRBJ2-7; TRBD2 might be the D (6 bases). Trimming shortened V by 5 bases and J by 7 bases, and 13 bases separated the two germline ends. CDR1 SGHNT and CDR2 YYREEE come from the germline V gene (reference sequence). The CDR3 runs 12 residues.

This sequence joins TRBV5-4 and TRBJ2-1; 14 nucleotides match TRBD2. The CDR3 runs to 13 residues. Trimming cost V 4 bases and J 15 bases; bases outside gene matches: 6. From germline, CDR1 is SGHNT and CDR2 YYREEE (reference sequence). CDR3 loop: CASSLTSGRAGFF. In nucleotides, the CDR3 is TGTGCCAGCAGCCTGACTAGCGGGAGGGCGGGGTTCTTC.

This clone was recorded a few times. The chain carries TRBV24-1 and TRBJ2-7, with TRBD2 matching over 11 bases. Germline V gives CDR1 KGHDR, CDR2 SFDVKD. The CDR3 is made up of 15 amino acids. V lost 4 bases and J lost 3; bases outside the gene matches: 4. CDR3 coding DNA: TGTGCCACCAGTGACTTCACTAGCGGGGGCTACGAGCAGTACTTC. Translation: CATSDFTSGGYEQYF.

CDR3 DNA sequence: TGTGCCAGCAGCGTGTCGGGACAGGGTGAAAGAGGGGAGCAGTACTTC. Amino acids: CASSVSGQGERGEQYF. The V and J genes are TRBV9 and TRBJ2-7; 9 nucleotides line up with TRBD1. Germline V gene lookup returns CDR1 SGDLS and CDR2 YYNGEE. The length of the CDR3 is 16 residues. The V and J ends lost 2 bases and 7 bases, in that order; junction bases with no gene match: 13.

The genes are TRBV10-1 and TRBJ2-1, with 12 bases aligning to TRBD2. With V trimmed by 4 bases and J by 7 bases, 8 bases remained unmatched. The CDR3 totals 16 residues. Germline V lookup: CDR1 WNHNN, CDR2 SYGVQD (reference sequence). CDR3 coding DNA: TGCGCCAGCAGTGGGGAGACTAGCGGGGGCTTGAATGAGCAGTTCTTC. Protein: CASSGETSGGLNEQFF.

The V gene is TRBV18, the J gene TRBJ2-7; TRBD2 matches at 13 bases. The CDR3 runs 15 residues. V lost 5 bases, J lost 5 bases, and 6 bases stayed unmatched. From germline, CDR1 is KGHSH and CDR2 LQKENI. The CDR3 DNA reads as TGTGCCAGCTCATCACGGACTAGCGGGAGTAACGAGCAGTACTTC. This codes for CASSSRTSGSNEQYF.

The chain couples TRBV5-1 to TRBJ1-1; D is unclear. V dropped 4 bases and J dropped 2 bases, with 12 bases sitting between them. CDR1 SGHRS and CDR2 YFSETQ come from the germline V gene. CDR3 length: 14 residues. The CDR3 DNA is TGCGCCAGCAGCCCTCGACCAGGAAACACTGAAGCTTTCTTT. Amino acids: CASSPRPGNTEAFF.

V usage is TRBV28 and J usage is TRBJ2-3; the D gene is possibly TRBD2 (5 bases). The CDR3 is 13 amino acids. The ends were cut back, 4 bases at V and 4 bases at J, with 9 bases in the middle. Germline CDR1 reads MDHEN; CDR2 reads SYDVKM. CDR3 sequence: CASSSRVADTQYF. CDR3 DNA sequence: TGTGCCAGCAGTTCGAGGGTGGCAGATACGCAGTATTTT.

This clone occurred once. The chain employs TRBV19 and TRBJ1-4, with 8 bases lining up with TRBD1. V gave up 1 base and J gave up 8 bases; unmatched junction bases: 9. CDR3 length: 16 amino acids. Germline V gene sequence: CDR1 LNHDA, CDR2 SQIVND (reference sequence). CDR3 nucleotides: TGTGCCAGTAGTATAGCCGGGACAGGTTTTTCCGAAAAACTGTTTTTT. Translating it yields CASSIAGTGFSEKLFF.

V gene TRBV3-1 (or the pseudogene TRBV3-2) combines with J gene TRBJ2-1; 10 bases map to TRBD1. From germline, CDR1 is LGHDT and CDR2 YNNKEL (reference sequence). This CDR3 comprises 16 residues. J was trimmed by 7 bases and V by 5 bases; bases with no gene match: 11. The CDR3 loop reads CASSAADRGPGNEQFF. The CDR3 DNA reads TGTGCCAGCAGCGCCGCCGACAGGGGGCCGGGGAATGAGCAGTTCTTC.

The chain uses TRBV28 and TRBJ1-2; D gene uncertain. V was trimmed by 6 bases and J by 5 bases, leaving 16 bases between them. The CDR3 sequence is 14 residues long. Germline loops: CDR1 MDHEN, CDR2 SYDVKM. CDR3 in amino acids: CASSRRVEVYGYTF. The CDR3 nucleotides are TGTGCCAGCAGCCGGAGGGTTGAAGTTTATGGCTACACCTTC.

The chain links TRBV18 to TRBJ1-2; no clear D gene. This CDR3 region has 16 residues. Trimming pared 3 bases from V and 0 bases from J, leaving 14 bases between. The germline gives CDR1 KGHSH, CDR2 LQKENI. In DNA, the CDR3 is TGTGCCAGCTCACCCTATCACGGGGAGACTAACTATGGCTACACCTTC. Translated, it gives CASSPYHGETNYGYTF.

CDR3: CASSPRGQSQPQHF. For the CDR3, the DNA is TGTGCCAGCAGTCCCAGGGGGCAAAGTCAGCCCCAGCATTTT. The gene calls are TRBV6-5 and TRBJ1-5; TRBD1 matches at 8 bases. CDR1 is MNHEY and CDR2 is SVGAGI in the germline V gene. The CDR3 covers 14 residues. With 5 bases clipped from V and 6 bases from J, the junction kept 6 bases outside the gene matches.

The chain joins TRBV18 to TRBJ1-2; perhaps TRBD1 as D (5 bases). The length of the CDR3 is 14 residues. The V end was cut by 1 base, the J end by 7 bases, with 13 bases between. In germline, CDR1 is KGHSH, CDR2 LQKENI. The CDR3 reads CASSPQGRHSGYTF. The CDR3 coding sequence is TGTGCCAGCTCACCACAGGGGCGGCATAGTGGCTACACCTTC.

CDR3 DNA sequence: TGTGCCAGCAGCGTAGCTAGCAGCGGGAATACGCAGTATTTT. Its protein product is CASSVASSGNTQYF. J is TRBJ2-3 and V is TRBV9; 7 bases line up with TRBD2. V gave up 0 bases and J gave up 7 bases; unmatched junction bases: 5. Germline V lookup: CDR1 SGDLS, CDR2 YYNGEE. This CDR3 has 14 amino acids.

V and J are TRBV19 and TRBJ1-2; TRBD1 agrees at 7 bases. The ends lost 3 bases at V and 4 bases at J; junction bases unmatched: 5. This CDR3 is built from 14 residues. The germline CDR1 and CDR2 sequences are LNHDA and SQIVND (reference sequence). The CDR3 region has the DNA TGTGCCAGTAGTATTAGGGACAGTTTCTATGGCTACACCTTC. Translating gives CASSIRDSFYGYTF. Drawing the rest from reference TRBV19 and TRBJ1-2, the complete variable domain is DGGITQSPKYLFRKEGQNVTLSCEQNLNHDAMYWYRQDPGQGLRLIYYSQIVNDFQKGDIAEGYSVSREKKESFPLTVTSAQKNPTAFYLCASSIRDSFYGYTFGSGTRLTVV.